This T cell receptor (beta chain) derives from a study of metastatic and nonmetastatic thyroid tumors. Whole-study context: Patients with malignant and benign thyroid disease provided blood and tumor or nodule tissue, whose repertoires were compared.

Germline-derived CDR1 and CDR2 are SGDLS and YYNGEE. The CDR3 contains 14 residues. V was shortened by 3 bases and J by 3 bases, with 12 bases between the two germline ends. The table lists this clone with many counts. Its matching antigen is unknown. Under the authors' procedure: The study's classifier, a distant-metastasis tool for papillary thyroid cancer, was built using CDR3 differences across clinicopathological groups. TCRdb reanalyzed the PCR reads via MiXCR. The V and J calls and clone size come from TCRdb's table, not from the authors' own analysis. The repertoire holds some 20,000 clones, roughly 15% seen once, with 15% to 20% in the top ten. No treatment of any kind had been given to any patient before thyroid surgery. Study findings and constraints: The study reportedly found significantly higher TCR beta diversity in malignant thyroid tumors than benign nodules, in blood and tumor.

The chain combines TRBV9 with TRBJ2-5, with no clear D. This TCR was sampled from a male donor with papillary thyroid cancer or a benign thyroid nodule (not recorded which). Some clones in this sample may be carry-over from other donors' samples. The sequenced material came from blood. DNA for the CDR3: TGTGCCAGCAGCGCGTGGGGTTCGGAAGAGACCCAGTACTTC. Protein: CASSAWGSEETQYF.